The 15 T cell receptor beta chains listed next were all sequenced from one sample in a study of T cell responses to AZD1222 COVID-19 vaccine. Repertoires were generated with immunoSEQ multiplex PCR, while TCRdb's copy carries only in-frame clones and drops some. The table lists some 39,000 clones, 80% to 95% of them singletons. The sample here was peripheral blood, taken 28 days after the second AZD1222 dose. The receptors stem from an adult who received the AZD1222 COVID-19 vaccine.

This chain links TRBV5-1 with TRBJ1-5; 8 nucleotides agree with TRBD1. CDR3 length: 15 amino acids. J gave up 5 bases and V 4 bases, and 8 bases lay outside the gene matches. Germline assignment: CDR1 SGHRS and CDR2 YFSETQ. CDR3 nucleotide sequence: TGCGCCAGCAGCAACCGGACAGGGCGCGATCAGCCCCAGCATTTT. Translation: CASSNRTGRDQPQHF.

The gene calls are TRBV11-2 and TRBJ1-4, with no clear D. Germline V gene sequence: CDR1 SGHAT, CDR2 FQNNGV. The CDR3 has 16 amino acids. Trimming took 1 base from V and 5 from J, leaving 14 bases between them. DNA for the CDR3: TGTGCCAGCAGCTTAGGGTTGCGACAATCAAATGAAAAACTGTTTTTT. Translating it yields CASSLGLRQSNEKLFF.

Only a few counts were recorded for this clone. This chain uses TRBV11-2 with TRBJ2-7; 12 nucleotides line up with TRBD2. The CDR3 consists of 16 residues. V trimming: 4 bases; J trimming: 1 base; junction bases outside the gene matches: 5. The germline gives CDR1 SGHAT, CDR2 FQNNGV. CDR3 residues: CASSSRTSGVSYEQYF. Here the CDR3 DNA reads TGTGCCAGCAGCTCAAGGACTAGCGGGGTGTCCTACGAGCAGTACTTC.

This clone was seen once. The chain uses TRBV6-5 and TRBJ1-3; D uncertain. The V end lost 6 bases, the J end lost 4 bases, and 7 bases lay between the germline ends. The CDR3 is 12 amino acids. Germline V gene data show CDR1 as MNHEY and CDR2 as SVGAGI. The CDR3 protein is CASSGTGNTIYF. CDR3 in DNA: TGTGCCAGCAGCGGTACAGGAAACACCATATATTTT.

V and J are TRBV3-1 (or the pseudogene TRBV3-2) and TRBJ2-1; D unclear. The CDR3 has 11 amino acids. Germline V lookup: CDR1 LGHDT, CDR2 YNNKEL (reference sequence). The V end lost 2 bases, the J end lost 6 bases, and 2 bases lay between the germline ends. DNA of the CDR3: TGTGCCAGCAGCCAACTCAATGAGCAGTTCTTC. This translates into CASSQLNEQFF.

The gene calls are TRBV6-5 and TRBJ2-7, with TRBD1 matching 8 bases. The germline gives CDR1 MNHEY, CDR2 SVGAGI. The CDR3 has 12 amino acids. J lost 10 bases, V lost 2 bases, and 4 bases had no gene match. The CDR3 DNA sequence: TGTGCCAGCAGTTACCCCGGACAGGGCCAGTACTTC. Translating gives CASSYPGQGQYF.

CDR3 sequence: CASSIDPSGYEQYF. CDR3 in DNA: TGTGCCAGTAGTATAGATCCTAGCGGCTACGAGCAGTACTTC. The rearrangement links TRBV19 to TRBJ2-7; 7 bases map to TRBD2. V shed 0 bases and J 3 bases; nucleotides not matched to a gene: 2. The CDR3 is made up of 14 amino acids. Germline lookup yields CDR1 LNHDA and CDR2 SQIVND (reference sequence). Filled out from reference TRBV19 and TRBJ2-7, the complete variable domain reads DGGITQSPKYLFRKEGQNVTLSCEQNLNHDAMYWYRQDPGQGLRLIYYSQIVNDFQKGDIAEGYSVSREKKESFPLTVTSAQKNPTAFYLCASSIDPSGYEQYFGPGTRLTVT.

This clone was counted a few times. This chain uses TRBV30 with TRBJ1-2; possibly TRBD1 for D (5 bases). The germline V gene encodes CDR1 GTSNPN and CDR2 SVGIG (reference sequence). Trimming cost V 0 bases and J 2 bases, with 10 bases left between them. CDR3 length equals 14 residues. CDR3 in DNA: TGTGCCTGGAGTGTAAGCAGGGCCAACTATGGCTACACCTTC. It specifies CAWSVSRANYGYTF. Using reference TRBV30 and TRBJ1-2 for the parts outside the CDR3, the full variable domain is SQTIHQWPATLVQPVGSPLSLECTVEGTSNPNLYWYRQAAGRGLQLLFYSVGIGQISSEVPQNLSASRPQDRQFILSSKKLLLSDSGFYLCAWSVSRANYGYTFGSGTRLTVV.

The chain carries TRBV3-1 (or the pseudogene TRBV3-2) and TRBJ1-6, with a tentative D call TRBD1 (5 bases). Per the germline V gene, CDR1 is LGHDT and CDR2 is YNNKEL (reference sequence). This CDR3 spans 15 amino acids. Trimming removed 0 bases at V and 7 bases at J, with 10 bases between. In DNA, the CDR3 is TGTGCCAGCAGCCAAGATGACAGAGTGAATTCACCCCTCCACTTT. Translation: CASSQDDRVNSPLHF.

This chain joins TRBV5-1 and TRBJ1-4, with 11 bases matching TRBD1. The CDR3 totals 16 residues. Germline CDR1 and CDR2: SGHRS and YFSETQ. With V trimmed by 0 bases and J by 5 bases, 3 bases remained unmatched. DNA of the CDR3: TGCGCCAGCAGCTTGGCAGGGACAGGGGGGAATGAAAAACTGTTTTTT. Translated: CASSLAGTGGNEKLFF.

CDR3 nucleotides: TGTGCCAGCAGCCAAGACAGGGGGGACTACAATGAGCAGTTCTTC. It is translated as CASSQDRGDYNEQFF. The chain employs TRBV7-2 and TRBJ2-1, with TRBD1 matching 9 bases. V gave up 5 bases and J gave up 3 bases; unmatched junction bases: 5. The CDR3 length is 15 residues. Germline V gives CDR1 SGHTA, CDR2 FQGNSA.

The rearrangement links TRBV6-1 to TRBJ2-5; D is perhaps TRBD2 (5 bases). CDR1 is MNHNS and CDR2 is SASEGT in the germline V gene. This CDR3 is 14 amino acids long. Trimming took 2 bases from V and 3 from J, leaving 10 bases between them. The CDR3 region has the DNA TGTGCCAGCAGTGAAAGCGGAAGGGAAGAGACCCAGTACTTC. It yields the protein CASSESGREETQYF.

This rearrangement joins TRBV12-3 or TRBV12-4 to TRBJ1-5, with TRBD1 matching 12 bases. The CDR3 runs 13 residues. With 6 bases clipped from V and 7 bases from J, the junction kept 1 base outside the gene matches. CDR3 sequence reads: CASRGTGGQPQHF. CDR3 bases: TGTGCCAGCAGAGGGACAGGGGGCCAGCCCCAGCATTTT.

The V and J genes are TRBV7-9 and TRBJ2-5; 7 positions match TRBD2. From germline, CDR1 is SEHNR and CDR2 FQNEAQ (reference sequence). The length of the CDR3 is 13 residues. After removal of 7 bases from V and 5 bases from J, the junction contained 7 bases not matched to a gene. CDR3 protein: CASTAGVGETQYF. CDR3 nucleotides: TGTGCCAGCACCGCGGGGGTCGGGGAGACCCAGTACTTC.

CDR3: CASSPGVPTEAFF. In nucleotides, the CDR3 is TGTGCCAGCAGCCCAGGGGTTCCCACTGAAGCTTTCTTT. This chain connects TRBV7-9 to TRBJ1-1; perhaps TRBD1 as D (6 bases). Germline assignment: CDR1 SEHNR and CDR2 FQNEAQ (reference sequence). This CDR3 is 13 amino acids long. V was pared by 5 bases and J by 4 bases, with 11 bases between. Full variable domain (missing parts from reference TRBV7-9 and TRBJ1-1): DTGVSQNPRHKITKRGQNVTFRCDPISEHNRLYWYRQTLGQGPEFLTYFQNEAQLEKSRLLSDRFSAERPKGSFSTLEIQRTEQGDSAMYLCASSPGVPTEAFFGQGTRLTVV.